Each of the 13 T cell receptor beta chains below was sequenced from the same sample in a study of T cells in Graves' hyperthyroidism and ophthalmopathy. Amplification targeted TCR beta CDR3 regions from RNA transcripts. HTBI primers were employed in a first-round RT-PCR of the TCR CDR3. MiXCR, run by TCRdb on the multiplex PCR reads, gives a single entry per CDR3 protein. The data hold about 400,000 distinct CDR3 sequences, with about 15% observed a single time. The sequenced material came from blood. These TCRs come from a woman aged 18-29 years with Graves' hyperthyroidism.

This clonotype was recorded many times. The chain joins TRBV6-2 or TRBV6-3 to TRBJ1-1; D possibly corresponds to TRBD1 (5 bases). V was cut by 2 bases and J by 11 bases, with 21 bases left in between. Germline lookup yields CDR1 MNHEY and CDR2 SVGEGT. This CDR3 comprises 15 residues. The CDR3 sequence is CASSYSFQGQVLAFF. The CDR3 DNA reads TGTGCCAGCAGTTACAGTTTTCAGGGCCAGGTGTTGGCTTTCTTT.

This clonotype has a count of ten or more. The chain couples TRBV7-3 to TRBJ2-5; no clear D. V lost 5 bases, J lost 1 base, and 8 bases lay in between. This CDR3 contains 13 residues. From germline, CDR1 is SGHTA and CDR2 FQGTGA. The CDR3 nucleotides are TGTGCCAGCAGCCGCAATTCCCAAGAGACCCAGTACTTC. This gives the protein CASSRNSQETQYF.

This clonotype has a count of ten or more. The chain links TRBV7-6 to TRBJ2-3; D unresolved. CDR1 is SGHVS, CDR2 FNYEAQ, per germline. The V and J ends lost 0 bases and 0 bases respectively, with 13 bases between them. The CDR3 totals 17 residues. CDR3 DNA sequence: TGTGCCAGCAGCTTAGCCCCGCCGCGCACTAGCACAGATACGCAGTATTTT. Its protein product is CASSLAPPRTSTDTQYF.

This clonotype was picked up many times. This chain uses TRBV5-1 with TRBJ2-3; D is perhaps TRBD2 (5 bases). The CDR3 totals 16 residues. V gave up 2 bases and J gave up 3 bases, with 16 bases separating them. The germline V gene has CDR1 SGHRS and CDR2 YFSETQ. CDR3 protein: CASSLTAGLSTDTQYF. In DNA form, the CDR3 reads TGCGCCAGCAGCTTAACGGCGGGCCTTAGTACAGATACGCAGTATTTT.

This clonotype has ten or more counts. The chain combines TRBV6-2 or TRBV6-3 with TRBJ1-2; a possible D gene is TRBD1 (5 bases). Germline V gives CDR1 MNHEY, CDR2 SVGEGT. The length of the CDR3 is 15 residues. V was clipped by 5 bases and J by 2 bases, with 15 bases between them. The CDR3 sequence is CASSPGHGRNYGYTF. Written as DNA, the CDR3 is TGTGCCAGCAGTCCCGGACACGGAAGAAACTATGGCTACACCTTC.

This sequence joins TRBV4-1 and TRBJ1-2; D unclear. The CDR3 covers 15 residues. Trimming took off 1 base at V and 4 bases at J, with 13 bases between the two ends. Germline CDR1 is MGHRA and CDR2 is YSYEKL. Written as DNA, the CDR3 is TGCGCCAGCAGCCAAGTGGCGGAGCCGTTCTATGGCTACACCTTC. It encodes CASSQVAEPFYGYTF.

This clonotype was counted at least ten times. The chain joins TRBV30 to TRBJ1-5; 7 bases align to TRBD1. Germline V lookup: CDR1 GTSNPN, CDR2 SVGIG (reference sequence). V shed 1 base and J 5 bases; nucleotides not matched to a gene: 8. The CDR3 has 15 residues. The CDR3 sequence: CAWSAIDRADQPQHF. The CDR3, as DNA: TGTGCCTGGAGTGCCATCGACAGGGCGGATCAGCCCCAGCATTTT.

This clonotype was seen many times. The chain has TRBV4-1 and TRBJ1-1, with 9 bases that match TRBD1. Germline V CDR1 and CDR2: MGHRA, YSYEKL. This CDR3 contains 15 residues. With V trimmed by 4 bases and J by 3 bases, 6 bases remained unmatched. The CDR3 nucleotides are TGCGCCAGCAGCCGCCCCGGGACAGGGTACACTGAAGCTTTCTTT. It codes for CASSRPGTGYTEAFF.

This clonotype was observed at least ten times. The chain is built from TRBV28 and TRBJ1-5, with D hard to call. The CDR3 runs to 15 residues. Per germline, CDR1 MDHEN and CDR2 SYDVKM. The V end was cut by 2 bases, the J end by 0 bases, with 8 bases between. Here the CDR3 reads CASSLTSFSNQPQHF. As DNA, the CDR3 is TGTGCCAGCAGTTTAACCAGCTTTAGCAATCAGCCCCAGCATTTT.

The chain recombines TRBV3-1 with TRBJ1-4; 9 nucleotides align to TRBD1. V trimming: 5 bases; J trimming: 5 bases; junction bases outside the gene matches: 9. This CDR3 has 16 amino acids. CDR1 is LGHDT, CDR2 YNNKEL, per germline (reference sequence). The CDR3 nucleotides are TGTGCCAGCAGCACTCCCCCCGGGACAGGGAATGAAAAACTGTTTTTT. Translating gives CASSTPPGTGNEKLFF.

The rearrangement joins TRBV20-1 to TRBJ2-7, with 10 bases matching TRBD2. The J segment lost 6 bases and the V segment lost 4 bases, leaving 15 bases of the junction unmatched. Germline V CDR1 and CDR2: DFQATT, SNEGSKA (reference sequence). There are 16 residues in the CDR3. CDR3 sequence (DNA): TGCAGTGCTAACGGGAGAACTAGCGGGATGGATGGCGAGCAGTACTTC. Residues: CSANGRTSGMDGEQYF.

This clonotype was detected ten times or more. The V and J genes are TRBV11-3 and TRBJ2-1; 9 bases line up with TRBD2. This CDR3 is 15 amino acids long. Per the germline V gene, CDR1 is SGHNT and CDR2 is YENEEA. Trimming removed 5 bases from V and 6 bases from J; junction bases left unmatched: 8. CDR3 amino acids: CASSQPGLALNEQFF. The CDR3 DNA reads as TGTGCCAGCAGCCAGCCGGGACTAGCCCTCAATGAGCAGTTCTTC.

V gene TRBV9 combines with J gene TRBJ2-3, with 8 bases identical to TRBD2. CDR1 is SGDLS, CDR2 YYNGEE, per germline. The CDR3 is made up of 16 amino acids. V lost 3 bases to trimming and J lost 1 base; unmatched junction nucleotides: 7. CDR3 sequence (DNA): TGTGCCAGCAGCGAGGGACTAGTGGGAGGCACAGATACGCAGTATTTT. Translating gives CASSEGLVGGTDTQYF. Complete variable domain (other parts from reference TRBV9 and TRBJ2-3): DSGVTQTPKHLITATGQRVTLRCSPRSGDLSVYWYQQSLDQGLQFLIQYYNGEERAKGNILERFSAQQFPDLHSELNLSSLELGDSALYFCASSEGLVGGTDTQYFGPGTRLTVL.